The clone carrying this T cell receptor (beta chain) was seen many times. TCRdb processed the 5' RACE reads anew with MiXCR; each CDR3 protein has one entry. The sample holds some 49,000 distinct CDR3 sequences, about 9.1% seen once. Germline V gene sequence: CDR1 DFQATT, CDR2 SNEGSKA (reference sequence). The CDR3 totals 16 residues. V lost 4 bases and J 9 bases, leaving 22 bases between the germline ends. Stated time point: longitudinal time-point 1 (baseline). These data are taken from a study of neurological immune-mediated disorders. The receptor's source is a woman between 40 and 50 years old in good health. This chain uses TRBV20-1 with TRBJ1-6; D is perhaps TRBD1 (6 bases). Material for sequencing was PBMCs. CDR3 sequence (DNA): TGCAGTGCTAAGGGAATCCGGGACACTTTACGTTCACCCCTCCACTTT. Amino acids: CSAKGIRDTLRSPLHF.